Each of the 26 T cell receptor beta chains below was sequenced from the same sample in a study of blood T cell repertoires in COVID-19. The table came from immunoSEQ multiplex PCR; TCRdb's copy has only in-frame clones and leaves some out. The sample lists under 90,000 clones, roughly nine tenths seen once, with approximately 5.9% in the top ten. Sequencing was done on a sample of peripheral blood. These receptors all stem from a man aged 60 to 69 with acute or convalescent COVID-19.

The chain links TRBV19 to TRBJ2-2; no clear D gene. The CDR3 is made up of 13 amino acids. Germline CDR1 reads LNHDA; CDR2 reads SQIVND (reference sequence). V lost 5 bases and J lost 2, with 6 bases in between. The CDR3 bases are TGTGCCAGTAGTCCACAAAACACCGGGGAGCTGTTTTTT. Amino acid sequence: CASSPQNTGELFF.

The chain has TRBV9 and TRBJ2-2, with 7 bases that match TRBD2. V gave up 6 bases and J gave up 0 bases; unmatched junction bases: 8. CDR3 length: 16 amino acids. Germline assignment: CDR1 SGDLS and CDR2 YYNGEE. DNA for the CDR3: TGTGCCAGCACCAATCGTGGGGGGGCGAACACCGGGGAGCTGTTTTTT. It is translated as CASTNRGGANTGELFF.

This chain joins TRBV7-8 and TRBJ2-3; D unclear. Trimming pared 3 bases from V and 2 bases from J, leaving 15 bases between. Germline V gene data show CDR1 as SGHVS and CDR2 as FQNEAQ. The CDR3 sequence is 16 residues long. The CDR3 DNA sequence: TGTGCCAGCAGCTTGGGTCCTCGCGGCGCCACAGATACGCAGTATTTT. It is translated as CASSLGPRGATDTQYF.

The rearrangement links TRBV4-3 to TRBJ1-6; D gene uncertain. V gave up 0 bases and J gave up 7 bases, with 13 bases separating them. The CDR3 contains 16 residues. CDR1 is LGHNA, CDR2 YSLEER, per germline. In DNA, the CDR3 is TGCGCCAGCAGCCAAGATTATGCCAGACTAAATTCACCCCTCCACTTT. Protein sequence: CASSQDYARLNSPLHF.

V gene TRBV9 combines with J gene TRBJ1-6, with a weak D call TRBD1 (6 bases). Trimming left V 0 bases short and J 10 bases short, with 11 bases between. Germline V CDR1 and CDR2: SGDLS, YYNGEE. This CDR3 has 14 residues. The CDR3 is CASSVVDRSSPLHF. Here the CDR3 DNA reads TGTGCCAGCAGCGTAGTGGACAGAAGCTCACCCCTCCACTTT.

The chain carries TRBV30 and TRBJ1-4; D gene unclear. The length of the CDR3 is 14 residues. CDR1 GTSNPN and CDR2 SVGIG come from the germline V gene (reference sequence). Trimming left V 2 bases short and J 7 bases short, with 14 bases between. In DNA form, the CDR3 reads TGTGCCTGGAGTCGACGACTTTATGTTGAAAAACTGTTTTTT. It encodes CAWSRRLYVEKLFF.

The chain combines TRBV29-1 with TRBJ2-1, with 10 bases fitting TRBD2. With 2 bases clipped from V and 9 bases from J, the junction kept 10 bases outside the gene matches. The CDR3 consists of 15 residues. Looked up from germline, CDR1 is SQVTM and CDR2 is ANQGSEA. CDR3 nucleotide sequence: TGCAGCGTTGAAAAAAGGCTAGCGGGGGACGGTGAGCAGTTCTTC. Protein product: CSVEKRLAGDGEQFF.

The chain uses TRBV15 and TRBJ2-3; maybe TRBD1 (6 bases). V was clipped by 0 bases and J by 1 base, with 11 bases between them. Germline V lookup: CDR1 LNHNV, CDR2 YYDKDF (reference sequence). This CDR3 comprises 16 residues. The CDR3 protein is CATSRDSNRGTDTQYF. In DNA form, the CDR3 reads TGTGCCACCAGCAGAGATAGTAACAGGGGCACAGATACGCAGTATTTT.

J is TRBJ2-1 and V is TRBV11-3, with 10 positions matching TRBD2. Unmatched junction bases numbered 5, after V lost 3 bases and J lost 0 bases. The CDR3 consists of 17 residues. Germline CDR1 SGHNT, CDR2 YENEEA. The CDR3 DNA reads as TGTGCCAGCAGCTTTTCTAGCGGGGGTAGCTCCTACAATGAGCAGTTCTTC. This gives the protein CASSFSSGGSSYNEQFF. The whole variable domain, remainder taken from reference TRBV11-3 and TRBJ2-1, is EAGVVQSPRYKIIEKKQPVAFWCNPISGHNTLYWYLQNLGQGPELLIRYENEEAVDDSQLPKDRFSAERLKGVDSTLKIQPAELGDSAVYLCASSFSSGGSSYNEQFFGPGTRLTVL.

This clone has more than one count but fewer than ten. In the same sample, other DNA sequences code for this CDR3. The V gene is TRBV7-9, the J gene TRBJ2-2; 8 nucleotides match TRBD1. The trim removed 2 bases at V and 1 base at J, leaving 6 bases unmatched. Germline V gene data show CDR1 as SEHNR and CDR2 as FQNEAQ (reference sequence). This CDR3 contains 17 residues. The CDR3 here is CASSLPPGTGNTGELFF. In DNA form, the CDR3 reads TGTGCCAGCAGCTTACCCCCCGGGACAGGGAACACCGGGGAGCTGTTTTTT.

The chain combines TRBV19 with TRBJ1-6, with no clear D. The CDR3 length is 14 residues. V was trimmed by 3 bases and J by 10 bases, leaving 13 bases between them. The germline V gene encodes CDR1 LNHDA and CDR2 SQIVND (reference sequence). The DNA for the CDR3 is TGTGCCAGTAGTATGGAGGGTAGAAAATCACCCCTCCACTTT. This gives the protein CASSMEGRKSPLHF.

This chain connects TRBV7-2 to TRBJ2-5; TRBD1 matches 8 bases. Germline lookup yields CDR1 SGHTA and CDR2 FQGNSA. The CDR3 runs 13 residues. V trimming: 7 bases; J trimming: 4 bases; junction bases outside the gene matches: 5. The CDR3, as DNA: TGTGCCAGCATCTACAGGGGGACAGAGACCCAGTACTTC. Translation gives CASIYRGTETQYF.

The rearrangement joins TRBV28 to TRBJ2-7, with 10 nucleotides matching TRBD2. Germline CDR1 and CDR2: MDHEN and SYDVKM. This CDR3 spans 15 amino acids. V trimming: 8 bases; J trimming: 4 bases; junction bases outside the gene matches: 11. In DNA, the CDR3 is TGTGCCAGCTTGCCTAGCGGGGGATTCGGATACGAGCAGTACTTC. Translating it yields CASLPSGGFGYEQYF.

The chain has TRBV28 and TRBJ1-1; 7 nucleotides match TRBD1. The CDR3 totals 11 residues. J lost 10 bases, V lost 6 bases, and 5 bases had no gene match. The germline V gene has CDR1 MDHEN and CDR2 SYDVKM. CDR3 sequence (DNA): TGTGCCAGCAGCGCGACAGGGTTAGCTTTCTTT. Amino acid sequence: CASSATGLAFF.

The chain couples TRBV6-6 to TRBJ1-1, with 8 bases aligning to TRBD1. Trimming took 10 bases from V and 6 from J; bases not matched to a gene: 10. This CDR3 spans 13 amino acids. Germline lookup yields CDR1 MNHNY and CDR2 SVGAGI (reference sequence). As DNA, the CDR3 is TGTGCCACCTATTTGACAGGGGACGCTGAAGCTTTCTTT. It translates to CATYLTGDAEAFF.

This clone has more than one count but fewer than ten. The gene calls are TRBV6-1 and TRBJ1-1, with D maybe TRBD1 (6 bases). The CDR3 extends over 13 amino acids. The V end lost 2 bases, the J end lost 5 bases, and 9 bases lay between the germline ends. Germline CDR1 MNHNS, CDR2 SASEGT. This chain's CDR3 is CASSELGATEAFF. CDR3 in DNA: TGTGCCAGCAGTGAATTGGGGGCAACTGAAGCTTTCTTT.

CDR3 in amino acids: CASSPTRTVETQYF. CDR3 bases: TGTGCCAGCAGCCCAACTAGGACGGTAGAGACCCAGTACTTC. The chain combines TRBV3-1 (or the pseudogene TRBV3-2) with TRBJ2-5; TRBD2 might be the D (5 bases). Trimming cost V 4 bases and J 4 bases, with 13 bases left between them. In germline, CDR1 is LGHDT, CDR2 YNNKEL (reference sequence). The CDR3 contains 14 residues.

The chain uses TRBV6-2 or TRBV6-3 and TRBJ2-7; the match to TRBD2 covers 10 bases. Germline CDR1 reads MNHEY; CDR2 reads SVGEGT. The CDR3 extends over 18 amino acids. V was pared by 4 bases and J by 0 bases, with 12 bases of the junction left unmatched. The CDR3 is CASSSHVGLAGASYEQYF. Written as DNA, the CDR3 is TGTGCCAGCAGTTCTCATGTAGGGCTAGCGGGGGCCTCCTACGAGCAGTACTTC.

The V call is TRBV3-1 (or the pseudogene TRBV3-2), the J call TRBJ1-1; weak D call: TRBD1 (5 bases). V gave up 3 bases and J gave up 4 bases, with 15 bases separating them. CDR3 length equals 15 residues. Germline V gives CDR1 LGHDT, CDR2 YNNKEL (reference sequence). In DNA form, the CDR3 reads TGTGCCAGCAGCCATGTGGTATCTGGGGCCACTGAAGCTTTCTTT. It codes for CASSHVVSGATEAFF.

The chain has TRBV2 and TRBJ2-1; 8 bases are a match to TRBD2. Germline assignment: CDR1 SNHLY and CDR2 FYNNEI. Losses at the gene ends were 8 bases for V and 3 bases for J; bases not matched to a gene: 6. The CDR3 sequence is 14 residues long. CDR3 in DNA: TGTGCCAGCGAAAAGCGGGGGTTCTACAATGAGCAGTTCTTC. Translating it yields CASEKRGFYNEQFF.

For the CDR3, the DNA is TGCGCCAGCAGCTTGTCCGTGGTACTAGCCCAAGAGACCCAGTACTTC. Translating gives CASSLSVVLAQETQYF. The chain employs TRBV5-1 and TRBJ2-5; tentatively, D is TRBD2 (6 bases). Germline CDR1 is SGHRS and CDR2 is YFSETQ. Between the trimmed V and J ends, which lost 1 base and 1 base, there was a span of 14 bases. The CDR3 is 16 amino acids.

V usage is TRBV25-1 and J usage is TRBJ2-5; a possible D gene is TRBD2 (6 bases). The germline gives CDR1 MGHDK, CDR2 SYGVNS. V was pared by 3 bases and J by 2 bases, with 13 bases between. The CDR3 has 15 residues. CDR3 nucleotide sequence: TGTGCCAGCAGTGACGCGCCGGGGGTGCAAGAGACCCAGTACTTC. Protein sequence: CASSDAPGVQETQYF.

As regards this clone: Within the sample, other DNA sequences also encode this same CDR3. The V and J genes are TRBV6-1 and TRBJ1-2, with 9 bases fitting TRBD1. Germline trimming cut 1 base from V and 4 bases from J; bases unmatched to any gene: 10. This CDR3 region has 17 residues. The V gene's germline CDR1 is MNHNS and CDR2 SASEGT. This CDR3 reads CASSEVRGGQGAYGYTF. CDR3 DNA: TGTGCCAGCAGTGAAGTAAGAGGGGGACAGGGTGCCTATGGCTACACCTTC.

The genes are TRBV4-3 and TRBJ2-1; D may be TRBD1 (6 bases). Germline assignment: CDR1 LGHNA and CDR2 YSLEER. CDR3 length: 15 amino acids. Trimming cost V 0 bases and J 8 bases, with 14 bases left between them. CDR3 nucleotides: TGCGCCAGCAGCCAAGAAGACAGGTTGTGGCATGAGCAGTTCTTC. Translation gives CASSQEDRLWHEQFF.

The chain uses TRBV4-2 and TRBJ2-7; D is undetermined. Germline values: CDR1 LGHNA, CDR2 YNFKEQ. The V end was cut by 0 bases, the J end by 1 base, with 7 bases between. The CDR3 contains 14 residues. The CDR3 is CASSQESVSYEQYF. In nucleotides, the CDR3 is TGTGCCAGCAGCCAAGAATCAGTTTCCTACGAGCAGTACTTC.

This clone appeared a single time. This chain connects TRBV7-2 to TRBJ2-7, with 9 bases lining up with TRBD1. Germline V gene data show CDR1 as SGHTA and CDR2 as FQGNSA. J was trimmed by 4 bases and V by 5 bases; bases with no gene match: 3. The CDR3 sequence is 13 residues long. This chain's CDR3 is CASSVDRGYEQYF. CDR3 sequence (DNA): TGTGCCAGCAGCGTCGACAGGGGGTACGAGCAGTACTTC. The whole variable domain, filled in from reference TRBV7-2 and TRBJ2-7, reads GAGVSQSPSNKVTEKGKDVELRCDPISGHTALYWYRQSLGQGLEFLIYFQGNSAPDKSGLPSDRFSAERTGGSVSTLTIQRTQQEDSAVYLCASSVDRGYEQYFGPGTRLTVT.